The 16 T cell receptor beta chains presented below share a single source sample, sequenced in a study of T cell repertoires in cytomegalovirus infection. TCRdb recomputed calls from the reads with MiXCR, one row per CDR3 protein. Of about 190,000 distinct CDR3 sequences listed, about 30% were seen once; the top ten hold 31%. The sequenced material came from PBMCs. The receptors shown here come from a human donor in good health (CMV status not recorded). Some clones in this sample may be carry-over from other donors' samples.

This clonotype was detected many times. The rearrangement uses TRBV7-2 and TRBJ2-3, with D unclear. Trimming took 5 bases from V and 4 from J, leaving 10 bases between them. Germline V gene data show CDR1 as SGHTA and CDR2 as FQGNSA. The CDR3 runs 13 residues. CDR3 residues: CASSALLPDTQYF. CDR3 DNA: TGTGCCAGCAGCGCCCTTCTCCCAGATACGCAGTATTTT.

Comments on this clonotype: A read error may be the cause here, since a much bigger clone is one base away. This chain joins TRBV7-8 and TRBJ1-1; D perhaps matches TRBD1 (5 bases). Germline assignment: CDR1 SGHVS and CDR2 FQNEAQ. The ends were cut back, 5 bases at V and 6 bases at J, with 13 bases in the middle. This CDR3 is built from 13 residues. As DNA, the CDR3 is TGTGCCAGCAGCATCAGGGAGGCATCTGAAGCTTTCTTT. Protein: CASSIREASEAFF.

This chain joins TRBV5-6 and TRBJ1-1; TRBD1 agrees at 8 bases. Germline V CDR1 and CDR2: SGHDT, YYEEEE. CDR3 length equals 16 residues. Unmatched junction bases numbered 5, after V lost 0 bases and J lost 1 base. CDR3: CASSLVEDRENTEAFF. The CDR3 DNA sequence: TGTGCCAGCAGCTTGGTCGAGGACAGGGAGAACACTGAAGCTTTCTTT. The complete variable domain, with remaining parts taken from reference TRBV5-6 and TRBJ1-1, reads DAGVTQSPTHLIKTRGQQVTLRCSPKSGHDTVSWYQQALGQGPQFIFQYYEEEERQRGNFPDRFSGHQFPNYSSELNVNALLLGDSALYLCASSLVEDRENTEAFFGQGTRLTVV.

This clonotype was recorded many times. This chain links TRBV7-2 with TRBJ2-3; weak D call: TRBD2 (5 bases). Per the germline V gene, CDR1 is SGHTA and CDR2 is FQGNSA. This CDR3 region has 13 residues. With 5 bases removed from V and 4 bases from J, the gap between germline ends came to 10 bases. The CDR3 region has the DNA TGTGCCAGCAGCCCAGGACTTGCAGATACGCAGTATTTT. Translated: CASSPGLADTQYF.

The rearrangement links TRBV7-2 to TRBJ1-2, with TRBD1 as a possible D gene (6 bases). The V end lost 4 bases, the J end lost 2 bases, and 11 bases lay between the germline ends. CDR3 length: 14 amino acids. CDR1 is SGHTA and CDR2 is FQGNSA in the germline V gene. CDR3 DNA sequence: TGTGCCAGCAGCTCTGGACAGACAAACTATGGCTACACCTTC. This translates into CASSSGQTNYGYTF.

The rearrangement joins TRBV20-1 to TRBJ2-1; the D is unclear. The CDR3 loop spans 12 amino acids. Germline V gene sequence: CDR1 DFQATT, CDR2 SNEGSKA (reference sequence). Between the trimmed V and J ends, which lost 5 bases and 8 bases, there was a span of 13 bases. The CDR3 DNA reads as TGCAGTGCTTTCGGCCCCTTGGATGAGCAGTTCTTC. As protein: CSAFGPLDEQFF.

This clonotype was observed a few times. The rearrangement uses TRBV7-8 and TRBJ2-1; D may match TRBD1 or TRBD2 (6 bases each). The CDR3 loop spans 18 amino acids. CDR1 SGHVS and CDR2 FQNEAQ come from the germline V gene. The ends were cut back, 5 bases at V and 4 bases at J, with 24 bases in the middle. DNA for the CDR3: TGTGCCAGCAGCCTAGGGGGGCGGTCGGGGGCGGGATACAATGAGCAGTTCTTC. Its translation: CASSLGGRSGAGYNEQFF.

The chain combines TRBV5-1 with TRBJ2-7, with 9 bases aligning to TRBD1. Germline CDR1 is SGHRS and CDR2 is YFSETQ. CDR3 length: 14 amino acids. With V trimmed by 1 base and J by 4 bases, 3 bases remained unmatched. In DNA form, the CDR3 reads TGCGCCAGCAGCTTGTCGACAGGGGGTTACGAGCAGTACTTC. Translating it yields CASSLSTGGYEQYF.

This chain uses TRBV7-8 with TRBJ1-6, with 7 bases aligning to TRBD1. V was pared by 4 bases and J by 8 bases, with 5 bases of the junction left unmatched. The V gene's germline CDR1 is SGHVS and CDR2 FQNEAQ. This CDR3 region has 14 residues. CDR3 DNA: TGTGCCAGCAGCTCCTCAGGGGGGGATTCACCCCTCCACTTT. This sequence encodes CASSSSGGDSPLHF.

The chain carries TRBV6-1 and TRBJ2-1; D uncertain. Germline CDR1 and CDR2: MNHNS and SASEGT. V lost 5 bases and J lost 4, with 12 bases in between. This CDR3 comprises 14 residues. The CDR3 here is CASSPLGKYNEQFF. The CDR3 nucleotides are TGTGCCAGCAGTCCCCTTGGAAAGTACAATGAGCAGTTCTTC.

With regard to this clonotype: This clone may be a read error of a much larger clone one base away. The CDR3 nucleotides are TGTGCCAGCAGTACTACACGTCAGGCCCGGGAGACCGGGGAGCTGTTTTTT. Protein: CASSTTRQARETGELFF. The chain has TRBV2 and TRBJ2-2; D possibly corresponds to TRBD2 (6 bases). V dropped 5 bases and J dropped 5 bases, with 21 bases sitting between them. Germline CDR1 and CDR2: SNHLY and FYNNEI. The CDR3 consists of 17 residues.

This clonotype turned up a few times. This rearrangement joins TRBV19 to TRBJ2-1; D not resolved. V was clipped by 7 bases and J by 9 bases, with 19 bases between them. Germline CDR1 LNHDA, CDR2 SQIVND (reference sequence). The CDR3 covers 14 residues. CDR3 sequence: CASTPGLPRSEQFF. The CDR3 region has the DNA TGTGCCAGTACCCCCGGGCTCCCGAGGAGTGAGCAGTTCTTC. The full variable domain, with the rest looked up from reference TRBV19 and TRBJ2-1, is DGGITQSPKYLFRKEGQNVTLSCEQNLNHDAMYWYRQDPGQGLRLIYYSQIVNDFQKGDIAEGYSVSREKKESFPLTVTSAQKNPTAFYLCASTPGLPRSEQFFGPGTRLTVL.

The CDR3 is CASGQGNNQPQHF. The CDR3 DNA reads TGTGCCAGTGGACAGGGGAACAATCAGCCCCAGCATTTT. The chain is built from TRBV19 and TRBJ1-5; 9 positions agree with TRBD1. Germline trimming cut 8 bases from V and 3 bases from J; bases unmatched to any gene: 2. CDR1 and CDR2 from the germline V gene are LNHDA and SQIVND (reference sequence). The CDR3 contains 13 residues.

The DNA for the CDR3 is TGTGCCAGCACCCCGGGGATCTCCTACAATGAGCAGTTCTTC. Its protein product is CASTPGISYNEQFF. The chain uses TRBV7-9 and TRBJ2-1; tentative D call: TRBD2 (5 bases). Germline-derived CDR1 and CDR2 are SEHNR and FQNEAQ (reference sequence). This CDR3 has 14 amino acids. Trimming stripped 7 bases from V and 0 bases from J, with 10 bases between. Variable domain in full (rest from reference TRBV7-9 and TRBJ2-1): DTGVSQNPRHKITKRGQNVTFRCDPISEHNRLYWYRQTLGQGPEFLTYFQNEAQLEKSRLLSDRFSAERPKGSFSTLEIQRTEQGDSAMYLCASTPGISYNEQFFGPGTRLTVL.

This clonotype showed up many times. CDR3 sequence reads: CASSPGGGRANYGYTF. Here the CDR3 DNA reads TGTGCCAGCAGCCCAGGGGGAGGGCGAGCTAACTATGGCTACACCTTC. J is TRBJ1-2 and V is TRBV7-2; TRBD1 matches at 7 bases. Germline CDR1 SGHTA, CDR2 FQGNSA. The CDR3 is made up of 16 amino acids. Trimming at V came to 5 bases and at J to 0 bases, leaving 9 bases not matched to a gene.

The V gene is TRBV29-1, the J gene TRBJ2-6; D is unresolved. Trimming shortened V by 0 bases and J by 4 bases, and 19 bases separated the two germline ends. The length of the CDR3 is 18 residues. Germline loops: CDR1 SQVTM, CDR2 ANQGSEA. CDR3 loop: CSVEDFSPRRDGANVLTF. The CDR3 DNA reads as TGCAGCGTTGAAGATTTCTCCCCTCGAAGAGACGGGGCCAACGTCCTGACTTTC.